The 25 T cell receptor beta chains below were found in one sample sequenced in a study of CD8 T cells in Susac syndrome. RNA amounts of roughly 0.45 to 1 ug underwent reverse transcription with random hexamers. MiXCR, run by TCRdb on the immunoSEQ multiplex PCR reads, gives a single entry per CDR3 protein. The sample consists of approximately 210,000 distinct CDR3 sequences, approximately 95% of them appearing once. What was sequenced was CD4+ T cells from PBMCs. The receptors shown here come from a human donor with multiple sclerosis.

As DNA, the CDR3 is TGTGCCAGCAGCCGGGGCTCCGGGGTCAGTCCCTACGAGCAGTACTTC. It encodes CASSRGSGVSPYEQYF. The chain joins TRBV3-1 to TRBJ2-7; D possibly uses TRBD1 or TRBD2 (5 bases each). Germline V gene sequence: CDR1 LGHDT, CDR2 YNNKEL (reference sequence). The CDR3 length is 16 residues. Trimming pared 4 bases from V and 2 bases from J, leaving 18 bases between.

Written as DNA, the CDR3 is TGCAGTGCTAGCGGCAGGACGTATGGCTACACCTTC. It specifies CSASGRTYGYTF. The chain is built from TRBV20-1 and TRBJ1-2; D gene uncertain. Trimming cost V 3 bases and J 5 bases, with 10 bases left between them. The CDR3 extends over 12 amino acids. Germline values: CDR1 DFQATT, CDR2 SNEGSKA (reference sequence).

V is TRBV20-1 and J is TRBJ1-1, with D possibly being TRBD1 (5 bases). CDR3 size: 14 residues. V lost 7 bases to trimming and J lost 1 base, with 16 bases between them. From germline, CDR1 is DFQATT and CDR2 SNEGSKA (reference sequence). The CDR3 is CSVPGTKENTEAFF. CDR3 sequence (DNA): TGCAGTGTCCCCGGGACGAAAGAGAACACTGAAGCTTTCTTT.

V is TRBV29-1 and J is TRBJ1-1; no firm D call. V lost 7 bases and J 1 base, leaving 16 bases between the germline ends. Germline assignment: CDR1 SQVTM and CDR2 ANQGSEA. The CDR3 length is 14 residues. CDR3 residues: CSASSGPWNTEAFF. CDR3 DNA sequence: TGCAGCGCCTCCTCCGGTCCCTGGAACACTGAAGCTTTCTTT.

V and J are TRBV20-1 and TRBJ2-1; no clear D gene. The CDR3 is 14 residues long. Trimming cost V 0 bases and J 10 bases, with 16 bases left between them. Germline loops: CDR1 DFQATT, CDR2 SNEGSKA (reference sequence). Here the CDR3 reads CSARDKRRPLEQFF. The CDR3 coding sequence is TGCAGTGCTAGAGACAAACGGCGGCCGCTGGAGCAGTTCTTC.

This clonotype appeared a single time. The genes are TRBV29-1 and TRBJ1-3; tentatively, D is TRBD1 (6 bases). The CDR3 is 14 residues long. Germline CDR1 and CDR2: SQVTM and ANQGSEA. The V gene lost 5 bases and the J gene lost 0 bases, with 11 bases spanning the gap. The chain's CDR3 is CSVTGTHSGNTIYF. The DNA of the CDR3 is TGCAGCGTTACAGGGACTCACTCTGGAAACACCATATATTTT.

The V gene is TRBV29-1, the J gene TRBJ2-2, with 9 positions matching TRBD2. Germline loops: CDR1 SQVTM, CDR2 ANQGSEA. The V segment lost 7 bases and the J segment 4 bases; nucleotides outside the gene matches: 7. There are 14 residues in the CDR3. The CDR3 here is CSGLAGEITGELFF. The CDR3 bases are TGCAGCGGCTTAGCGGGAGAGATCACCGGGGAGCTGTTTTTT.

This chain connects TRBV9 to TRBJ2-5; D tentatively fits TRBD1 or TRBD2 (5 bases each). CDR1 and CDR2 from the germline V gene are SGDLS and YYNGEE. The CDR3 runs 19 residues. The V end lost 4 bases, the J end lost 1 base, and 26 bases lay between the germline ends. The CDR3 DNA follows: TGTGCCAGCAGCACCCACGTGGGACGGCCCGAGTTGGCCCAAGAGACCCAGTACTTC. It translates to CASSTHVGRPELAQETQYF.

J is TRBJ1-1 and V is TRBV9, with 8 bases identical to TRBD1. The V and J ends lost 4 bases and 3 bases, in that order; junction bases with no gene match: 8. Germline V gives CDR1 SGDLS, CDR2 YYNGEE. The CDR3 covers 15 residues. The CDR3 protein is CASSPQTGDHTEAFF. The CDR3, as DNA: TGTGCCAGCAGCCCCCAGACAGGGGACCACACTGAAGCTTTCTTT.

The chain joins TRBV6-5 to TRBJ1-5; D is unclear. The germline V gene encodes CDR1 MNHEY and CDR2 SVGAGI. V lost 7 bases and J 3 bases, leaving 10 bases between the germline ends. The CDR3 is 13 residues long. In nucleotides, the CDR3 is TGTGCCAGCACCAACGGGGTCAATCAGCCCCAGCATTTT. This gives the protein CASTNGVNQPQHF.

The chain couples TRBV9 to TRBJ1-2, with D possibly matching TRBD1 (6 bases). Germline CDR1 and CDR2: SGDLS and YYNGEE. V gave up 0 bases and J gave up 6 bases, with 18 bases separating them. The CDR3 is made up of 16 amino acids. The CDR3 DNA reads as TGTGCCAGCAGCGTAGGGCTGCAGGGGCGGAAGAATGGCTACACCTTC. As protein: CASSVGLQGRKNGYTF.

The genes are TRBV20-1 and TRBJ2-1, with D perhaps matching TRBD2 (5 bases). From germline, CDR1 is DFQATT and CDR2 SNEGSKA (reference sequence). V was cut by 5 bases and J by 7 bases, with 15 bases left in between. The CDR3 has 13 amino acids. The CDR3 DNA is TGCAGTGCTGCGGGTGGGGTGAGGAATGAGCAGTTCTTC. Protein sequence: CSAAGGVRNEQFF.

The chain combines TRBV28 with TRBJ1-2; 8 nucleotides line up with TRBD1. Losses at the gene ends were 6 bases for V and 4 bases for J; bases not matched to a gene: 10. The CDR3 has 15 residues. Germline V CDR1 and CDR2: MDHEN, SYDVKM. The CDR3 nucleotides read TGTGCCAGCAGCAGCTCGGGACAGGTGGTCTATGGCTACACCTTC. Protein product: CASSSSGQVVYGYTF.

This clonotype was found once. CDR3 sequence: CASSEPGIGAFF. The CDR3 DNA follows: TGTGCCAGCAGTGAACCGGGTATTGGAGCTTTCTTT. This chain connects TRBV6-1 to TRBJ1-1; D gene unclear. Deletions cut 2 bases from V and 10 bases from J, with 11 bases between. Germline values: CDR1 MNHNS, CDR2 SASEGT. This CDR3 region has 12 residues.

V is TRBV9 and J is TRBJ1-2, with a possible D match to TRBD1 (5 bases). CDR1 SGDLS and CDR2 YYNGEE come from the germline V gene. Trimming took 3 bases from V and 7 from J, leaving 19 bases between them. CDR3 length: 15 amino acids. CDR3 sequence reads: CASSATYGGSGGYTF. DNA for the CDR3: TGTGCCAGCAGCGCAACCTATGGGGGATCGGGTGGCTACACCTTC.

The chain's CDR3 is CSVELGDRYNEQFF. DNA for the CDR3: TGCAGCGTTGAGTTAGGGGACCGTTACAATGAGCAGTTCTTC. The V and J genes are TRBV29-1 and TRBJ2-1; D may be TRBD1 or TRBD2 (5 bases each). The CDR3 has 14 residues. V was shortened by 3 bases and J by 4 bases, with 13 bases between the two germline ends. CDR1 and CDR2 (germline): SQVTM, ANQGSEA.

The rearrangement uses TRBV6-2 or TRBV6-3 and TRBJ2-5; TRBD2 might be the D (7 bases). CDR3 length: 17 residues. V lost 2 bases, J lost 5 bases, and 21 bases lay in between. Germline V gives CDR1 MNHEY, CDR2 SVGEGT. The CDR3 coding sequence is TGTGCCAGCAGTTACGGGGTTGCGGGGGCGGCCGTTGAGACCCAGTACTTC. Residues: CASSYGVAGAAVETQYF.

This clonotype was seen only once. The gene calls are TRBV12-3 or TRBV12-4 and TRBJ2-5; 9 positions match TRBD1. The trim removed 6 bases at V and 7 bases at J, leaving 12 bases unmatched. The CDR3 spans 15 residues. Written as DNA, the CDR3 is TGTGCCAGCAGCCCCGGGACAGGGTGGTCGCGGACCCAGTACTTC. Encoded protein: CASSPGTGWSRTQYF.

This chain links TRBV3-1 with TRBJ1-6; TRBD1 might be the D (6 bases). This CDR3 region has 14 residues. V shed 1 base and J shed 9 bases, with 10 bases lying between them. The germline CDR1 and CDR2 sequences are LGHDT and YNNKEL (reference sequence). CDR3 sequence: CASSQVGQRSPLHF. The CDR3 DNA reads TGTGCCAGCAGCCAAGTTGGACAGCGTTCACCCCTCCACTTT.

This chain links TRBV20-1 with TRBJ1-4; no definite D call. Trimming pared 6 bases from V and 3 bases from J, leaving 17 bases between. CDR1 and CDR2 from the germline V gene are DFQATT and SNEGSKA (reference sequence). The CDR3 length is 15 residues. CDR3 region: CSAKTWGTANEKLFF. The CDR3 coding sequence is TGCAGTGCCAAGACGTGGGGAACAGCTAATGAAAAACTGTTTTTT.

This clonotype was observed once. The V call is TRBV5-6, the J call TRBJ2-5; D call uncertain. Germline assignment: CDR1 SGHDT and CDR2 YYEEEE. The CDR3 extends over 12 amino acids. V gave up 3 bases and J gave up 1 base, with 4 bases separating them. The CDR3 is CASSWSQETQYF. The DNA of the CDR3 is TGTGCCAGCAGCTGGAGCCAAGAGACCCAGTACTTC.

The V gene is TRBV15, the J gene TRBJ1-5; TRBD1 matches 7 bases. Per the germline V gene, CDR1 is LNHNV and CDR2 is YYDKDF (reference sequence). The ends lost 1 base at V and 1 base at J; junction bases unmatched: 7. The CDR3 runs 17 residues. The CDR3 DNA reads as TGTGCCACCAGCAGAGCCTCAGGAGGGGGCAGCAATCAGCCCCAGCATTTT. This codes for CATSRASGGGSNQPQHF.

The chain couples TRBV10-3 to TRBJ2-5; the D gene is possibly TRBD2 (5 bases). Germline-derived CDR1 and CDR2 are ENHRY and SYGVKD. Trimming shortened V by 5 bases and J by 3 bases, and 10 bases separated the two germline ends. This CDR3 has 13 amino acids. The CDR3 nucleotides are TGTGCCATCAGTCCCCGGACTGAAGAGACCCAGTACTTC. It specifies CAISPRTEETQYF.

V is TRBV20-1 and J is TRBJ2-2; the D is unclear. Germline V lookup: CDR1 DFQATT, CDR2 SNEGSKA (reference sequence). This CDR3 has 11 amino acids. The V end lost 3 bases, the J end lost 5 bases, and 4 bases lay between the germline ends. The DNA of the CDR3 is TGCAGTGCTAGGTTGACCGGGGAGCTGTTTTTT. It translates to CSARLTGELFF.

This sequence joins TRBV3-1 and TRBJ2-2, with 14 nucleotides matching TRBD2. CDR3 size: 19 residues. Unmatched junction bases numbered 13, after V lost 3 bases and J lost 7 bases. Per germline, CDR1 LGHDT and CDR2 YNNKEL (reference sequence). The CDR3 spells CASSHVGLAGGRGGGELFF. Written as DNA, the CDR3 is TGTGCCAGCAGCCACGTAGGACTAGCGGGGGGCCGTGGCGGCGGGGAGCTGTTTTTT.